This TCR beta chain was identified in a study of blood T cell repertoires in COVID-19. Only in-frame clones appear in the TCRdb table, and some are missing; sequencing was by immunoSEQ multiplex PCR. The table has under 350,000 clones, 89% seen once; the top ten hold under 2.5%. The V gene end was trimmed by 4 bases and the J gene end by 7 bases; junction bases not matched to a gene: 8. CDR1 and CDR2 (germline): LGHDT, YNNKEL (reference sequence). The CDR3 contains 15 residues. The sample was peripheral blood. J is TRBJ2-3 and V is TRBV3-1 (or the pseudogene TRBV3-2), with 10 bases fitting TRBD2. The TCR comes from a man between 50 and 59 years old with acute or convalescent COVID-19. CDR3 in amino acids: CASSLIAGGPHTQYF. The CDR3 DNA reads TGTGCCAGCAGCCTGATAGCGGGGGGACCCCATACGCAGTATTTT.